A few counts support the clone carrying this TCR beta chain. Its antigen remains unknown. TCRdb redid the calling of the reads with MiXCR, one entry per CDR3 protein. The sample contains 600,000 to 700,000 distinct CDR3 sequences, around 31% of which appear only once. This sample was included in a study of T cell repertoires in cytomegalovirus infection. Study-wide results and caveats: There were HLA-C-restricted CMV-specific TCR beta clonotypes dominating the ex vivo response. Using cumulative public TCR beta family frequency, the authors identified those who carried CMV together with the relevant HLA.

V lost 2 bases to trimming and J lost 1 base; unmatched junction nucleotides: 6. CDR3 size: 16 residues. Germline CDR1 and CDR2: SGHTA and FQGNSA. The rearrangement uses TRBV7-2 and TRBJ2-7; TRBD2 aligns across 9 bases. The sequence came from a human donor in good health (CMV status not recorded). Some clones in this sample may be carry-over from other donors' samples. Sequenced here: cultured PBMCs, sampled from culture after CMV antigen stimulation. The CDR3 DNA reads as TGTGCCAGCAGCTTAAGGTCGAGCGGGGGGTCCTACGAGCAGTACTTC. It is translated as CASSLRSSGGSYEQYF.